The 14 T cell receptor beta chains presented below share a single source sample, sequenced in a study of cytomegalovirus exposure and HLA in healthy donors. Use of 60 Vbeta and 13 Jbeta primers characterized the PCR. This table comes from immunoSEQ multiplex PCR, and its TCRdb copy is limited to in-frame clones, with some not included. The sample holds about 160,000 clones; around 77% are singletons and the top ten take about 1.3%. Material for sequencing was PBMCs. Receptor source: a woman under 40 in good health and CMV-seronegative.

The rearrangement links TRBV28 to TRBJ1-2; D is possibly TRBD1 (6 bases). This CDR3 has 12 residues. V was pared by 11 bases and J by 4 bases, with 14 bases between. Germline V gives CDR1 MDHEN, CDR2 SYDVKM. CDR3 bases: TGTGCCGGCGGGGGCTCCTTCTATGGCTACACCTTC. The encoded protein is CAGGGSFYGYTF.

The chain is built from TRBV7-9 and TRBJ1-4; TRBD1 matches at 8 bases. CDR3 length: 14 residues. Trimming cost V 3 bases and J 4 bases; bases outside gene matches: 1. In germline, CDR1 is SEHNR, CDR2 FQNEAQ (reference sequence). CDR3: CASSLDRDNEKLFF. In DNA, the CDR3 is TGTGCCAGCAGCTTGGACAGGGATAATGAAAAACTGTTTTTT.

This clone was observed a single time. V usage is TRBV5-1 and J usage is TRBJ1-1, with D unresolved. V was cut by 6 bases and J by 1 base, with 13 bases left in between. This CDR3 comprises 14 residues. Germline CDR1 and CDR2: SGHRS and YFSETQ. In DNA form, the CDR3 reads TGCGCCAGCAACCGTGGCGGGCCGAACACTGAAGCTTTCTTT. It encodes CASNRGGPNTEAFF.

V is TRBV20-1 and J is TRBJ1-3; no clear D gene. CDR1 DFQATT and CDR2 SNEGSKA come from the germline V gene (reference sequence). The CDR3 consists of 11 residues. Between the trimmed V and J ends, which lost 6 bases and 4 bases, there was a span of 7 bases. CDR3 residues: CSAERGNTIYF. In DNA, the CDR3 is TGCAGTGCGGAGCGGGGAAACACCATATATTTT.

The chain is built from TRBV9 and TRBJ2-5; 12 positions match TRBD1. This CDR3 region has 18 residues. Germline V gene lookup returns CDR1 SGDLS and CDR2 YYNGEE. V was pared by 0 bases and J by 5 bases, with 11 bases of the junction left unmatched. CDR3 in amino acids: CASSVGPSGQGAWETQYF. CDR3 sequence (DNA): TGTGCCAGCAGCGTAGGTCCCTCGGGACAGGGGGCGTGGGAGACCCAGTACTTC.

The chain carries TRBV7-2 and TRBJ2-7; a possible D gene is TRBD2 (6 bases). V was trimmed by 3 bases and J by 3 bases, leaving 9 bases between them. CDR3 length: 13 amino acids. The germline gives CDR1 SGHTA, CDR2 FQGNSA. CDR3 DNA sequence: TGTGCCAGCAGCTTTTTGGGAGGCTACGAGCAGTACTTC. Translation gives CASSFLGGYEQYF.

This rearrangement joins TRBV18 to TRBJ1-1; D is unclear. CDR3 length: 15 residues. CDR1 and CDR2 (germline): KGHSH, LQKENI. Between the trimmed V and J ends, which lost 2 bases and 12 bases, there was a span of 22 bases. CDR3 sequence reads: CASSPVPASQPRSFF. The DNA of the CDR3 is TGTGCCAGCTCACCAGTCCCAGCGTCCCAACCTCGGTCTTTCTTT.

This chain links TRBV5-1 with TRBJ2-2, with 10 bases lining up with TRBD2. Trimming removed 2 bases from V and 5 bases from J; junction bases left unmatched: 3. The CDR3 has 15 residues. The V gene's germline CDR1 is SGHRS and CDR2 YFSETQ. CDR3 region: CASSFLAGVTGELFF. The CDR3 coding sequence is TGCGCCAGCAGCTTTCTAGCGGGGGTAACCGGGGAGCTGTTTTTT.

The CDR3 nucleotides read TGTGCCAGCAGTTTCCCGACAGGGGAGAGGGAAAATGGCTACACCTTC. Protein product: CASSFPTGERENGYTF. The chain employs TRBV28 and TRBJ1-2; 8 nucleotides align to TRBD1. The CDR3 sequence is 16 residues long. The J segment lost 6 bases and the V segment lost 3 bases, leaving 12 bases of the junction unmatched. The germline CDR1 and CDR2 sequences are MDHEN and SYDVKM.

This chain links TRBV2 with TRBJ1-4; 7 nucleotides align to TRBD1. After removal of 5 bases from V and 4 bases from J, the junction contained 4 bases not matched to a gene. Germline assignment: CDR1 SNHLY and CDR2 FYNNEI. The CDR3 has 14 amino acids. This CDR3 reads CASSPTGFNEKLFF. CDR3 bases: TGTGCCAGCAGTCCGACAGGGTTTAATGAAAAACTGTTTTTT.

V gene TRBV5-1 combines with J gene TRBJ1-1, with D possibly matching TRBD1 (6 bases). The germline V gene encodes CDR1 SGHRS and CDR2 YFSETQ. Trimming cost V 5 bases and J 6 bases, with 17 bases left between them. The length of the CDR3 is 14 residues. CDR3 sequence (DNA): TGCGCCAGCAGGAGACCCGGGACAAGGCCTGAAGCTTTCTTT. It specifies CASRRPGTRPEAFF.

The gene calls are TRBV5-6 and TRBJ1-6, with D maybe TRBD1 (6 bases). Germline lookup yields CDR1 SGHDT and CDR2 YYEEEE. The V end was cut by 4 bases, the J end by 9 bases, with 17 bases between. CDR3 length: 15 amino acids. The CDR3 coding sequence is TGTGCCAGCAGCATTCCCGGGACAAATACTTCACCCCTCCACTTT. It translates to CASSIPGTNTSPLHF.

The chain employs TRBV28 and TRBJ1-4; 9 bases map to TRBD1. With 5 bases clipped from V and 8 bases from J, the junction kept 15 bases outside the gene matches. CDR3 length: 17 amino acids. The germline V gene has CDR1 MDHEN and CDR2 SYDVKM. CDR3 DNA: TGTGCCAGCAGTCCGGGACAGGGTTATTGGGATAGGGAAAAACTGTTTTTT. Residues: CASSPGQGYWDREKLFF.

The gene calls are TRBV19 and TRBJ1-2, with a tentative D call TRBD1 (6 bases). There are 12 residues in the CDR3. V gave up 6 bases and J gave up 7 bases, with 12 bases separating them. Germline V gene lookup returns CDR1 LNHDA and CDR2 SQIVND (reference sequence). The CDR3 nucleotides are TGTGCCAGTAGCAGCCTACAGGGTGGCTACACCTTC. It encodes CASSSLQGGYTF.